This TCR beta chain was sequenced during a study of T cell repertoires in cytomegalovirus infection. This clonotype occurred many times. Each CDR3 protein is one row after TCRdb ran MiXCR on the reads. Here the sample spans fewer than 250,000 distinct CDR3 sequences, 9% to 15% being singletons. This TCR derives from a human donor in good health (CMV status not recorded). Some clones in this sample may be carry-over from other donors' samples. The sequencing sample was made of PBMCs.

This CDR3 is CSALYDTQYF. CDR3 nucleotide sequence: TGCAGCGCACTTTATGATACGCAGTATTTT. V usage is TRBV29-1 and J usage is TRBJ2-3; D unresolved. Germline V gene lookup returns CDR1 SQVTM and CDR2 ANQGSEA. The CDR3 runs to 10 residues. Trimming took 7 bases from V and 6 from J, leaving 8 bases between them.